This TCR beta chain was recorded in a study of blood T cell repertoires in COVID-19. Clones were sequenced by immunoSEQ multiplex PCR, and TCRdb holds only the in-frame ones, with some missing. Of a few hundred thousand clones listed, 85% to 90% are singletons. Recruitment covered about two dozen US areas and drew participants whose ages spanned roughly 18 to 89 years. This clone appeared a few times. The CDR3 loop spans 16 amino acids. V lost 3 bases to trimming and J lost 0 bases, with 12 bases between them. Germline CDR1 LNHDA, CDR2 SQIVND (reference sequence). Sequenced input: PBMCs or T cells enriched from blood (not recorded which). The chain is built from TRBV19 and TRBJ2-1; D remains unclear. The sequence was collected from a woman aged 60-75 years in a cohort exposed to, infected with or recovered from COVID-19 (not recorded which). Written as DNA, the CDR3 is TGTGCCAGTAGTATCAATCTCCAGATCTCCTACAATGAGCAGTTCTTC. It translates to CASSINLQISYNEQFF.